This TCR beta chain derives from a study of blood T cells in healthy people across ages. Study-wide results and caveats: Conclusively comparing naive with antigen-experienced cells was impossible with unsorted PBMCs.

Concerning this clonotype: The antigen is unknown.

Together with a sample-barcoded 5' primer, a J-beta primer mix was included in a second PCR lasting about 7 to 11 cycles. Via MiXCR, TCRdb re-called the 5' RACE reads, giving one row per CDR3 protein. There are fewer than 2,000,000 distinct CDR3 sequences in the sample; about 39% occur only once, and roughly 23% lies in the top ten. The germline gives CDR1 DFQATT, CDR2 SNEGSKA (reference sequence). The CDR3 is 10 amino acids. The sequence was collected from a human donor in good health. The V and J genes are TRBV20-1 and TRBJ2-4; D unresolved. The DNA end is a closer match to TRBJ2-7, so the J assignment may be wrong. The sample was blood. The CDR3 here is CSAMENEQYF. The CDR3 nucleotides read TGCAGTGCTATGGAGAACGAGCAGTACTTC.